These T cell receptor beta chains were read from a single sample in a study of naive and memory T cell subsets. One entry per CDR3 protein, called by TCRdb with MiXCR from the UMI-ligation and nested PCR reads. The data contain roughly 150,000 distinct CDR3 sequences, over 20% of them singletons. The specimen sequenced was naive CD4+ T cells from blood. Every receptor here comes from a human donor in good health. CDR3s leave out the opening cysteine and the closing phenylalanine or tryptophan.

J gene,V gene,CDR3 protein
TRBJ1-1,TRBV10-3,AISEGQFGNEAF
TRBJ1-2,TRBV19,ASTDYYGYT
TRBJ2-1,TRBV7-3,ASSLQGTSGRDNEQF
TRBJ1-5,TRBV18,ASSPGPSNQPQH
TRBJ2-3,TRBV28,AVDSPSTDTQY
TRBJ2-5,TRBV5-1,ASSRNGQEETQY
TRBJ1-1,TRBV20-1,SASRGGGDGTEAF
TRBJ2-2,TRBV4-3,ASSRNRVPGELF
TRBJ2-1,TRBV12-3/TRBV12-4,ASSFSGRASNEQF
TRBJ2-1,TRBV29-1,SVVTGD
TRBJ2-3,TRBV5-1,TSSLGTSGRLDTQY
TRBJ2-7,TRBV28,ASSPGTVSSYEQY
TRBJ2-1,TRBV2,ASRSPGLAGGSEQF
TRBJ1-4,TRBV28,ASSSGFWNEKLF
TRBJ2-3,TRBV5-4,ASSEGFRGTGKTDTQY
TRBJ1-1,TRBV28,ASYRRNTEAF
TRBJ1-5,TRBV20-1,SARDLSNQPQH
TRBJ2-5,TRBV30,AWSVAVAGTQY
TRBJ2-3,TRBV6-5,ASRLGQVDTQY
TRBJ2-5,TRBV20-1,SAQRQAEETQY
TRBJ2-3,TRBV19,ASNFRTGSTDTQY
TRBJ2-3,TRBV6-5,ASSWTSGTSTDTQY
TRBJ2-3,TRBV7-2,ASSFPGTLTDTQY
TRBJ2-7,TRBV20-1,SARVDSYEQY
TRBJ2-1,TRBV4-1,ASSQFLQLAGVSYNEQF
TRBJ2-7,TRBV3-1,ASSQARWEQY
TRBJ2-7,TRBV5-8,ASSSGGYEQY
TRBJ2-1,TRBV4-1,ASSLGTSGRSVEQF
TRBJ1-2,TRBV6-5,ASSSNLAGTGRGYT
TRBJ2-5,TRBV28,ASSLDISRRAQY
TRBJ2-2,TRBV6-2/TRBV6-3,ASHPQAGANTGELF
TRBJ2-7,TRBV7-2,ASSLGGGRTRYEQY
TRBJ2-7,TRBV12-3/TRBV12-4,ASSHQRSSYEQY
TRBJ1-1,TRBV29-1,SAKVGTGEAF
TRBJ1-5,TRBV6-5,ASSFGTGHQPQH
TRBJ1-4,TRBV7-9,ASSSSGTANEKLF
TRBJ2-1,TRBV20-1,SAYRTSGNEQF
TRBJ2-7,TRBV14,ASSQGRVQEQY
TRBJ1-4,TRBV3-1,ASSQVPFGFATNEKLF